The TCR beta chain under discussion was sequenced for a study of cytomegalovirus exposure and HLA in healthy donors. CDR3 length: 16 amino acids. The germline gives CDR1 KGHSH, CDR2 LQKENI. Trimming removed 0 bases at V and 0 bases at J, with 10 bases between. The PCR used 60 Vbeta and 13 Jbeta primers. Clones were sequenced by immunoSEQ multiplex PCR, and TCRdb holds only the in-frame ones, with some missing. There are about 230,000 clones in the sample; around 80% occur only once, and around 2.9% lies in the top ten. The chain joins TRBV18 to TRBJ2-3, with D maybe TRBD1 (6 bases). This TCR was recovered from a woman aged 55 to 70 in good health and CMV-seropositive. Material for sequencing was PBMCs. CDR3 protein: CASSPPAGVSTDTQYF. In nucleotides, the CDR3 is TGTGCCAGCTCACCACCGGCAGGGGTTAGCACAGATACGCAGTATTTT.